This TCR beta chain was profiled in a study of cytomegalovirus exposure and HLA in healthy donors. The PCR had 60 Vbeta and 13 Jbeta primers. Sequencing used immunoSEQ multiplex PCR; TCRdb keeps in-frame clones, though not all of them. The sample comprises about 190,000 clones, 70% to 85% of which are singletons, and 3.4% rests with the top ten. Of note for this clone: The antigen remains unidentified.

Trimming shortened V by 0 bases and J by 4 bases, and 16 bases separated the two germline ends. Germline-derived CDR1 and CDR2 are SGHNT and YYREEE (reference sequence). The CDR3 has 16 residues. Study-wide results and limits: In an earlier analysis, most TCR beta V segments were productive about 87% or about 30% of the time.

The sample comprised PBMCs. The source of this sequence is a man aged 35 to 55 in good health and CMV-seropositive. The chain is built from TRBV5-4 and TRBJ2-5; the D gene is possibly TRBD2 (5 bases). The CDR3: CASSLGASLLGETQYF. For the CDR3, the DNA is TGTGCCAGCAGCTTGGGTGCTAGCCTGCTTGGAGAGACCCAGTACTTC.